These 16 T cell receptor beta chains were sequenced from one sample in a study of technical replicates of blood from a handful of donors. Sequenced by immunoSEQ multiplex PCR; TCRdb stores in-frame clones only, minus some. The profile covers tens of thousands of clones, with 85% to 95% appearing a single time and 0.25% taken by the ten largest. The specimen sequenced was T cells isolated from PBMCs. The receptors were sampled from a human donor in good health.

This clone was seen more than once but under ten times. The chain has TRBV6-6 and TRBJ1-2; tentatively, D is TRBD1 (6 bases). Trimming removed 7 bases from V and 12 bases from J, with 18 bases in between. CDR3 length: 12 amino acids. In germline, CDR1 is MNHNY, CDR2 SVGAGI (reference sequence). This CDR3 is CASTESAGVHTF. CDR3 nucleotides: TGTGCCAGCACCGAATCGGCAGGGGTCCACACCTTC.

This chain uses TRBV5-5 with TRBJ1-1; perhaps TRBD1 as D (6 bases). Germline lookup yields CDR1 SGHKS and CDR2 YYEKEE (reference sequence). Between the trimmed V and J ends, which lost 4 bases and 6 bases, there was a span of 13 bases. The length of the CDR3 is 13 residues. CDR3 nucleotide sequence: TGTGCCAGCAGCCCACAGGGTTTCGCTGAAGCTTTCTTT. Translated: CASSPQGFAEAFF.

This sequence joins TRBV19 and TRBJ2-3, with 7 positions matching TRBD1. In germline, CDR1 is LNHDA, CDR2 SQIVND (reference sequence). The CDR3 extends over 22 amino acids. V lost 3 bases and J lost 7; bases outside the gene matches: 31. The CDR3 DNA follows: TGTGCCAGTAGTATCCCCTATGTTGTTTTGGATCCCGGGACAGCTCCCTCCTATACGCAGTATTTT. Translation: CASSIPYVVLDPGTAPSYTQYF.

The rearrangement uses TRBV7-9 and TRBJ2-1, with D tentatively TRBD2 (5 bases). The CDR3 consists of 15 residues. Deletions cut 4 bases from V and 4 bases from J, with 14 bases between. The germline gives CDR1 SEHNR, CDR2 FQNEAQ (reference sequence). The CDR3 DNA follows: TGTGCCAGCAGCTCCCCCCGGGGTGGGTACAATGAGCAGTTCTTC. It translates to CASSSPRGGYNEQFF.

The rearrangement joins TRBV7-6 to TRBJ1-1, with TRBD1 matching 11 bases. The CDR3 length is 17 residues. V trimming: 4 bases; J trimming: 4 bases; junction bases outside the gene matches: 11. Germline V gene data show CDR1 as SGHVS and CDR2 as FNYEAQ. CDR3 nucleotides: TGTGCCAGCAGCTCCTTTCCTATTGGGACAGGGGGCACTGAAGCTTTCTTT. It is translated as CASSSFPIGTGGTEAFF.

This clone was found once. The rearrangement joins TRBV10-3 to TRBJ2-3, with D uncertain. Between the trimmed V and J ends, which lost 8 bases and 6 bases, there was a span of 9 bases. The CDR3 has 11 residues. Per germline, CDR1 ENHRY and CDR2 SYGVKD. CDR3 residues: CAIRFMDTQYF. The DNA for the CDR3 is TGTGCCATCCGGTTCATGGATACGCAGTATTTT.

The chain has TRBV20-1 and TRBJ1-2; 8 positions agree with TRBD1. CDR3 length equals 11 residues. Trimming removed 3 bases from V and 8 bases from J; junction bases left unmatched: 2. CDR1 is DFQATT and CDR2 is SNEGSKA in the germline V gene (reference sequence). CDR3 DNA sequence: TGCAGTGCTAGGGACAGGGCAGGCTACACCTTC. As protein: CSARDRAGYTF.

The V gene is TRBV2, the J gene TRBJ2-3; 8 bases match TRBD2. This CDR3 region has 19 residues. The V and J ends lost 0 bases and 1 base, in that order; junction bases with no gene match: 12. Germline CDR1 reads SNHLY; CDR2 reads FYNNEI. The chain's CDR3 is CASSEARAGDYKGTDTQYF. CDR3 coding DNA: TGTGCCAGCAGTGAAGCTCGAGCGGGGGACTACAAAGGCACAGATACGCAGTATTTT.

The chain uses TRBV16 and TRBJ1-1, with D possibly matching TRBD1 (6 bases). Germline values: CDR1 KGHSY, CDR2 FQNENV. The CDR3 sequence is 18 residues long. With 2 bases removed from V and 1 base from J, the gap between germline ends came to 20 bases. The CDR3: CASSQELWSGATNTEAFF. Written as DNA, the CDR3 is TGTGCCAGCAGCCAAGAGCTGTGGTCAGGGGCCACGAACACTGAAGCTTTCTTT. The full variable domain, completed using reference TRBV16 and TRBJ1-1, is GEEVAQTPKHLVRGEGQKAKLYCAPIKGHSYVFWYQQVLKNEFKFLISFQNENVFDETGMPKERFSAKCLPNSPCSLEIQATKLEDSAVYFCASSQELWSGATNTEAFFGQGTRLTVV.

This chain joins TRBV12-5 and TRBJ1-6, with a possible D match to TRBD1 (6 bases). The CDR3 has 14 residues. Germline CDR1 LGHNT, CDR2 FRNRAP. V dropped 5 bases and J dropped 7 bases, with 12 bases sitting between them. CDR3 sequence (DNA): TGTGCTAGTGGTACTACAGGGTGGAATTCACCCCTCCACTTT. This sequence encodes CASGTTGWNSPLHF.

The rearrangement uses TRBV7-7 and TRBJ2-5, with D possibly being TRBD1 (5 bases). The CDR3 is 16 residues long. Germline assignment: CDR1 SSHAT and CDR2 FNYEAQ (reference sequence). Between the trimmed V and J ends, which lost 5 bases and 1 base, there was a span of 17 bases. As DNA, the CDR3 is TGTGCCAGCAGCAAAGATAGGGGTGGCGGCCAAGAGACCCAGTACTTC. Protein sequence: CASSKDRGGGQETQYF.

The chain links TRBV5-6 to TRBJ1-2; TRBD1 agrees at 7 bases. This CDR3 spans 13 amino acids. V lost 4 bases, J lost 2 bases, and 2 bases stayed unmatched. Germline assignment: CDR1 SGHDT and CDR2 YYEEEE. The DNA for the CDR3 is TGTGCCAGCAGCCCGGGACAGAACTATGGCTACACCTTC. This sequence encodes CASSPGQNYGYTF.

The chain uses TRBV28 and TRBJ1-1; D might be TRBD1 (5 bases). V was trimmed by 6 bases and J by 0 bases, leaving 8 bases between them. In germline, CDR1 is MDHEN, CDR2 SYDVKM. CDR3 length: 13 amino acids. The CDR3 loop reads CASSLDMNTEAFF. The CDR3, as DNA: TGTGCCAGCAGCTTGGACATGAACACTGAAGCTTTCTTT.

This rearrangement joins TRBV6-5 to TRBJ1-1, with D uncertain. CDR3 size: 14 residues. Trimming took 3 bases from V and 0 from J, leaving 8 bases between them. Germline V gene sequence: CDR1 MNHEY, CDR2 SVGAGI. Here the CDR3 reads CASSYAGLNTEAFF. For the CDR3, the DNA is TGTGCCAGCAGTTATGCGGGGTTGAACACTGAAGCTTTCTTT.

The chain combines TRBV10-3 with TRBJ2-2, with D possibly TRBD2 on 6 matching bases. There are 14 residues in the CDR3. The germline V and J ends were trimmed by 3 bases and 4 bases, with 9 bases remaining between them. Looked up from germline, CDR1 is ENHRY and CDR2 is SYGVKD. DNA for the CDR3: TGTGCCATCAGTGATTTCGGGGGCACCGGGGAGCTGTTTTTT. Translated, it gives CAISDFGGTGELFF.

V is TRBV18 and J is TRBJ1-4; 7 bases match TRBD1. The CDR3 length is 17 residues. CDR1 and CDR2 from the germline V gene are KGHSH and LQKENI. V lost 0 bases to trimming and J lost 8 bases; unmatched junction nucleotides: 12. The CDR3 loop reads CASSPPDRVTGREKLFF. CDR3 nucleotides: TGTGCCAGCTCACCACCAGACAGGGTAACCGGTCGGGAAAAACTGTTTTTT.